Presented here are 10 T cell receptor beta chains from one specimen sequenced in a study of long-term antiretroviral therapy in people with HIV. immunoSEQ v3.0 was run at survey level. Some clones are missing from TCRdb's copy, which holds only in-frame ones; the method was immunoSEQ multiplex PCR. The sample carries about 30,000 clones, 80% to 90% recorded once. Specimen: unsorted PBMCs, collected approximately 2.9 years before starting antiretroviral therapy. These receptors all stem from a woman between 25 and 40 years old with HIV.

This chain joins TRBV9 and TRBJ2-3; 13 bases are a match to TRBD2. Germline CDR1 reads SGDLS; CDR2 reads YYNGEE. The J segment lost 6 bases and the V segment lost 4 bases, leaving 14 bases of the junction unmatched. This CDR3 has 18 residues. This CDR3 reads CASSTPKLAGGPVDTQYF. DNA of the CDR3: TGTGCCAGCAGCACACCCAAACTAGCGGGGGGGCCGGTGGATACGCAGTATTTT.

This rearrangement joins TRBV4-1 to TRBJ1-2; 7 bases align to TRBD1. The CDR3 loop spans 15 amino acids. The germline V gene encodes CDR1 MGHRA and CDR2 YSYEKL. V dropped 4 bases and J dropped 6; count of bases not matched to a gene: 11. CDR3 bases: TGCGCCAGCAGCCTCCACCGGACGACAGGGAATGGCTACACCTTC. This gives the protein CASSLHRTTGNGYTF.

This chain uses TRBV7-2 with TRBJ1-2; D not certain. From germline, CDR1 is SGHTA and CDR2 FQGNSA. CDR3 length: 14 amino acids. The ends were cut back, 1 base at V and 5 bases at J, with 11 bases in the middle. This CDR3 is CASSLDSNLYGYTF. CDR3 coding DNA: TGTGCCAGCAGCTTAGATTCTAACCTTTATGGCTACACCTTC.

The gene calls are TRBV7-9 and TRBJ1-1, with D possibly being TRBD1 (6 bases). The CDR3 totals 16 residues. Germline loops: CDR1 SEHNR, CDR2 FQNEAQ (reference sequence). Trimming shortened V by 5 bases and J by 6 bases, and 22 bases separated the two germline ends. This CDR3 is CASSLRGGGSSSEAFF. The CDR3 DNA is TGTGCCAGCAGCCTCCGCGGGGGGGGCTCCTCGTCTGAAGCTTTCTTT.

The V gene is TRBV7-9, the J gene TRBJ2-5; the match to TRBD2 covers 14 bases. The ends lost 1 base at V and 2 bases at J; junction bases unmatched: 6. The CDR3 is 18 residues long. In germline, CDR1 is SEHNR, CDR2 FQNEAQ (reference sequence). CDR3 sequence: CASSLGGTSGGPQETQYF. DNA of the CDR3: TGTGCCAGCAGCTTAGGGGGGACTAGCGGGGGACCACAAGAGACCCAGTACTTC.

The count of this clone is one. The sample carries other DNA sequences with the same CDR3. The chain has TRBV7-3 and TRBJ2-1, with a tentative D call TRBD1 (5 bases). The CDR3 contains 13 residues. In germline, CDR1 is SGHTA, CDR2 FQGTGA. The ends were cut back, 5 bases at V and 10 bases at J, with 15 bases in the middle. The CDR3 nucleotides are TGTGCCAGCAGCCCGCTTGAATCAGGGGAGCAGTTCTTC. It is translated as CASSPLESGEQFF.

This sequence joins TRBV5-8 and TRBJ1-2; 9 bases match TRBD1. Germline CDR1 and CDR2: SGHTS and YDEGEE. The CDR3 has 16 residues. The trim removed 3 bases at V and 5 bases at J, leaving 11 bases unmatched. The CDR3 protein is CASSSSRDRVLYGYTF. The CDR3 DNA sequence: TGTGCCAGCAGCTCCTCCCGGGACAGGGTTCTGTATGGCTACACCTTC.

V usage is TRBV10-1 and J usage is TRBJ1-6; D not resolved. The V and J ends lost 5 bases and 7 bases respectively, with 12 bases between them. CDR1 is WNHNN and CDR2 is SYGVQD in the germline V gene (reference sequence). CDR3 length: 14 residues. The CDR3: CASSLGQVNSPLHF. CDR3 nucleotides: TGCGCCAGCAGTTTGGGCCAGGTAAATTCACCCCTCCACTTT.

This chain connects TRBV5-1 to TRBJ1-1; weak D call: TRBD1 (6 bases). The CDR3 loop spans 15 amino acids. Between the trimmed V and J ends, which lost 0 bases and 1 base, there was a span of 10 bases. Germline CDR1 SGHRS, CDR2 YFSETQ. The CDR3 nucleotides are TGCGCCAGCAGCTTGGACGGACAGACGAACACTGAAGCTTTCTTT. This encodes CASSLDGQTNTEAFF.

The rearrangement uses TRBV6-1 and TRBJ1-2; perhaps TRBD1 as D (6 bases). The CDR3 consists of 15 residues. Germline CDR1 is MNHNS and CDR2 is SASEGT. Trimming left V 3 bases short and J 0 bases short, with 11 bases between. In nucleotides, the CDR3 is TGTGCCAGCAGTGAGGGGGCTTATACTAACTATGGCTACACCTTC. Its protein product is CASSEGAYTNYGYTF.